The 21 T cell receptor beta chains below all came from one sample that was sequenced in a study of cytomegalovirus exposure and HLA in healthy donors. PCR employed 60 Vbeta and 13 Jbeta primers. The table came from immunoSEQ multiplex PCR; TCRdb's copy has only in-frame clones and leaves some out. Of under 200,000 clones listed, 80% are singletons. Specimen: PBMCs. The source of these receptors is a male donor in good health and CMV-seronegative.

V usage is TRBV19 and J usage is TRBJ1-6, with TRBD1 identical over 8 bases. CDR3 length: 17 residues. Germline CDR1 LNHDA, CDR2 SQIVND (reference sequence). Unmatched junction bases numbered 3, after V lost 2 bases and J lost 0 bases. The DNA for the CDR3 is TGTGCCAGTAGTATACGACAGGGGAGCTCCTATAATTCACCCCTCCACTTT. Encoded protein: CASSIRQGSSYNSPLHF.

The CDR3 here is CASSQEGGGFYGYTF. The CDR3 DNA sequence: TGCGCCAGCAGCCAAGAGGGCGGGGGATTCTATGGCTACACCTTC. This chain joins TRBV4-1 and TRBJ1-2; tentatively, D is TRBD1 (5 bases). CDR1 and CDR2 (germline): MGHRA, YSYEKL. The CDR3 contains 15 residues. With 0 bases removed from V and 4 bases from J, the gap between germline ends came to 12 bases.

The V call is TRBV2, the J call TRBJ1-4; perhaps TRBD1 as D (5 bases). CDR3 length: 16 residues. V was pared by 2 bases and J by 4 bases, with 14 bases between. CDR1 and CDR2 from the germline V gene are SNHLY and FYNNEI. For the CDR3, the DNA is TGTGCCAGCAGTGAAAGCAGGGCTAGAGTTAATGAAAAACTGTTTTTT. It is translated as CASSESRARVNEKLFF.

The gene calls are TRBV7-2 and TRBJ2-7, with D possibly being TRBD2 (5 bases). Trimming removed 1 base from V and 7 bases from J, with 11 bases in between. The CDR3 loop spans 13 amino acids. From germline, CDR1 is SGHTA and CDR2 FQGNSA. CDR3 DNA: TGTGCCAGCAGCTTAGAACCGAGGGCAGAGCAGTACTTC. It yields the protein CASSLEPRAEQYF.

In its sample, this clone was seen a few times. This sequence joins TRBV7-2 and TRBJ1-1, with D hard to call. The V end lost 5 bases, the J end lost 2 bases, and 9 bases lay between the germline ends. CDR1 SGHTA and CDR2 FQGNSA come from the germline V gene. The CDR3 loop spans 13 amino acids. This CDR3 is CASSPMANTEAFF. The CDR3 bases are TGTGCCAGCAGCCCCATGGCAAACACTGAAGCTTTCTTT.

The chain joins TRBV29-1 to TRBJ1-1, with D unresolved. CDR3 length equals 12 residues. V was pared by 3 bases and J by 4 bases, with 9 bases between. In germline, CDR1 is SQVTM, CDR2 ANQGSEA. The CDR3: CSVESGGTEAFF. CDR3 bases: TGCAGCGTTGAGTCGGGAGGCACTGAAGCTTTCTTT. The whole variable domain, filled in from reference TRBV29-1 and TRBJ1-1, reads SAVISQKPSRDICQRGTSLTIQCQVDSQVTMMFWYRQQPGQSLTLIATANQGSEATYESGFVIDKFPISRPNLTFSTLTVSNMSPEDSSIYLCSVESGGTEAFFGQGTRLTVV.

CDR3 sequence: CAWSGGAGNQPQHF. CDR3 in DNA: TGTGCCTGGAGCGGGGGGGCCGGTAATCAGCCCCAGCATTTT. This rearrangement joins TRBV30 to TRBJ1-5; D may be TRBD1 (6 bases). V gave up 3 bases and J gave up 4 bases, with 13 bases separating them. From germline, CDR1 is GTSNPN and CDR2 SVGIG (reference sequence). The CDR3 runs 14 residues.

The chain has TRBV18 and TRBJ2-4, with TRBD1 matching over 9 bases. The CDR3 extends over 13 amino acids. CDR1 is KGHSH, CDR2 LQKENI, per germline. V shed 3 bases and J 15 bases; nucleotides not matched to a gene: 9. The DNA of the CDR3 is TGTGCCAGCTCACCCGCCGGGACAGGGTCTCTGTACTTC. This sequence encodes CASSPAGTGSLYF.

This clone has only one observation. This chain links TRBV27 with TRBJ1-6; weak D call: TRBD1 (5 bases). The CDR3 has 15 amino acids. CDR1 is MNHEY, CDR2 SMNVEV, per germline (reference sequence). Deletions cut 3 bases from V and 10 bases from J, with 16 bases between. CDR3 nucleotide sequence: TGTGCCAGCAGTTTTTTCAAGGCCGGGGGGTCACCCCTCCACTTT. It yields the protein CASSFFKAGGSPLHF.

This clone was observed a few times. The CDR3 protein is CASSQLGGGLGGELFF. CDR3 nucleotide sequence: TGCGCCAGCAGTCAACTCGGGGGGGGGCTTGGCGGGGAGCTGTTTTTT. V gene TRBV23-1 combines with J gene TRBJ2-2; 8 bases match TRBD2. TRBV23-1 is identified as an open reading frame with a role that is uncertain. The V and J ends lost 2 bases and 7 bases, in that order; junction bases with no gene match: 9. CDR3 length: 16 amino acids.

V is TRBV30 and J is TRBJ1-4; D remains ambiguous. The V gene lost 0 bases and the J gene lost 7 bases, with 9 bases spanning the gap. Germline CDR1 is GTSNPN and CDR2 is SVGIG (reference sequence). This CDR3 is built from 13 residues. The CDR3 loop reads CAWSVGWAEKLFF. CDR3 nucleotides: TGTGCCTGGAGTGTGGGTTGGGCTGAAAAACTGTTTTTT.

The chain couples TRBV19 to TRBJ1-2; D is possibly TRBD1 (6 bases). This CDR3 comprises 13 residues. Germline CDR1 reads LNHDA; CDR2 reads SQIVND (reference sequence). The V and J ends lost 10 bases and 1 base respectively, with 13 bases between them. Written as DNA, the CDR3 is TGTGCCACCAGGACAGACCATAACTATGGCTACACCTTC. Translating gives CATRTDHNYGYTF.

The chain has TRBV18 and TRBJ1-2; D gene unclear. The V end lost 3 bases, the J end lost 4 bases, and 21 bases lay between the germline ends. The CDR3 is made up of 17 amino acids. Germline V gene data show CDR1 as KGHSH and CDR2 as LQKENI. CDR3 DNA sequence: TGTGCCAGCTCACCGTCGTCTTCGACCGGGATCCCCTATGGCTACACCTTC. Amino acids: CASSPSSSTGIPYGYTF.

Worth noting for this clone: Other DNA sequences within the sample encode an identical CDR3. The chain links TRBV30 to TRBJ2-7, with TRBD2 as a possible D gene (6 bases). The CDR3 spans 13 residues. Germline V gene data show CDR1 as GTSNPN and CDR2 as SVGIG (reference sequence). V lost 0 bases, J lost 0 bases, and 6 bases lay in between. CDR3: CAWSVGGSYEQYF. The CDR3 DNA reads TGTGCCTGGAGTGTCGGGGGCTCCTACGAGCAGTACTTC.

This sequence joins TRBV9 and TRBJ2-1; maybe TRBD1 (6 bases). This CDR3 region has 15 residues. Trimming took 0 bases from V and 3 from J, leaving 10 bases between them. In germline, CDR1 is SGDLS, CDR2 YYNGEE. The CDR3 DNA sequence: TGTGCCAGCAGCGTAGAGGACAGAAACTACAATGAGCAGTTCTTC. Translated, it gives CASSVEDRNYNEQFF.

This chain links TRBV5-1 with TRBJ1-2; tentative D call: TRBD1 (6 bases). This CDR3 comprises 16 residues. Germline assignment: CDR1 SGHRS and CDR2 YFSETQ. V was cut by 0 bases and J by 4 bases, with 16 bases left in between. Written as DNA, the CDR3 is TGCGCCAGCAGCTTGGCCGGGGGGGCGCTTTCCTATGGCTACACCTTC. It yields the protein CASSLAGGALSYGYTF.

The chain combines TRBV7-9 with TRBJ2-1; 8 nucleotides agree with TRBD2. Germline CDR1 is SEHNR and CDR2 is FQNEAQ (reference sequence). V dropped 7 bases and J dropped 3; count of bases not matched to a gene: 5. This CDR3 comprises 14 residues. CDR3 in amino acids: CASIRGGNYNEQFF. CDR3 bases: TGTGCCAGCATCCGGGGGGGGAACTACAATGAGCAGTTCTTC.

The genes are TRBV6-4 and TRBJ2-2; possible D gene TRBD1, 6 bases. The CDR3 spans 14 residues. The ends were cut back, 6 bases at V and 6 bases at J, with 14 bases in the middle. Germline V lookup: CDR1 MRHNA, CDR2 SNTAGT. The CDR3 DNA follows: TGTGCCAGCAGCCCCATTCAGGGGCCCGGGGAGCTGTTTTTT. It codes for CASSPIQGPGELFF.

The genes are TRBV19 and TRBJ1-5; D is perhaps TRBD1 (5 bases). The germline V gene has CDR1 LNHDA and CDR2 SQIVND (reference sequence). V was clipped by 5 bases and J by 5 bases, with 16 bases between them. This CDR3 has 15 residues. DNA for the CDR3: TGTGCCAGTAGTGGACAACCGGGCCTATATCAGCCCCAGCATTTT. Translating gives CASSGQPGLYQPQHF.

This clone turned up a few times. The V call is TRBV7-9, the J call TRBJ2-2; D is possibly TRBD1 (6 bases). This CDR3 is built from 15 residues. Germline CDR1 reads SEHNR; CDR2 reads FQNEAQ (reference sequence). Trimming stripped 4 bases from V and 0 bases from J, with 9 bases between. Here the CDR3 reads CASSSGATNTGELFF. CDR3 DNA: TGTGCCAGCAGCTCAGGGGCCACGAACACCGGGGAGCTGTTTTTT.

The count of this clone is one. CDR3: CAWNWDRGAYNSPLHF. DNA for the CDR3: TGTGCCTGGAATTGGGACAGGGGAGCCTATAATTCACCCCTCCACTTT. The chain has TRBV30 and TRBJ1-6, with 10 bases matching TRBD1. The CDR3 has 16 amino acids. Germline trimming cut 4 bases from V and 2 bases from J; bases unmatched to any gene: 5. The germline V gene has CDR1 GTSNPN and CDR2 SVGIG (reference sequence). The full variable domain, its missing parts supplied by reference TRBV30 and TRBJ1-6, is SQTIHQWPATLVQPVGSPLSLECTVEGTSNPNLYWYRQAAGRGLQLLFYSVGIGQISSEVPQNLSASRPQDRQFILSSKKLLLSDSGFYLCAWNWDRGAYNSPLHFGNGTRLTVT.